The clone carrying this T cell receptor (beta chain) was detected a few times. The antigen remains undetermined. This record comes from a study of identical twins. Per the germline V gene, CDR1 is SGHRS and CDR2 is YFSETQ. Trimming took off 4 bases at V and 10 bases at J, with 18 bases between the two ends. The CDR3 totals 15 residues. General study results and limits: An excess of low generation probability was shown by twin-shared out-of-frame alpha sequences. Model-predicted out-of-frame TCR alpha sharing fell below observed values in monozygotic twins.

A universal primer site arose from template switching, and cDNA bore unique molecular identifiers. TCRdb passed the 5' RACE reads through MiXCR, listing each CDR3 protein once. The table has fewer than 900,000 distinct CDR3 sequences, roughly 18% seen once; the top ten hold about 12%. The data were also submitted as part of a second study, on T cells expressing NK-cell markers. As that study records: With respect to HCMV, most of the eight sequenced donors were seropositive, and one was seronegative.

Material for sequencing was PBMCs. The origin of this receptor is a woman aged 18-29 years in good health. This chain joins TRBV5-1 and TRBJ1-6; TRBD1 is a possible D gene (5 bases). CDR3 in amino acids: CASSQIQVSDSPLHF. As DNA, the CDR3 is TGCGCCAGCAGCCAGATACAGGTCTCGGACTCACCCCTCCACTTT.